The 13 T cell receptor beta chains below were found in one sample sequenced in a study of ipilimumab plus nivolumab after autologous stem cell transplantation (dated by TCRdb to the early 2020s). Library preparation was by the immunoSEQ multiplex PCR assay. This is the immuneACCESS table as TCRdb keeps it, with only in-frame sequences that have V and J called. A part of the clones is gone; compared with another copy, unresolved V genes explain less than half, and the rest is unexplained. The sample contains more than 15,000 clones, approximately 79% of them found a single time. Clones ranked in the top ten supply about a third of the sample. The sequenced sample was PBMCs, obtained in a trial of ipilimumab plus nivolumab as post-transplant consolidation. The source of these receptors is a male donor with diffuse large B-cell lymphoma.

The V call is TRBV5-1, the J call TRBJ2-5, with TRBD1 identical over 10 bases. J gave up 3 bases and V 4 bases, and 3 bases lay outside the gene matches. CDR3 length: 14 amino acids. Germline CDR1 reads SGHRS; CDR2 reads YFSETQ. CDR3 loop: CASSEGTGEETQYF. The DNA for the CDR3 is TGCGCCAGCAGCGAAGGGACAGGGGAAGAGACCCAGTACTTC.

The CDR3 sequence: CASSADGRQPQHF. In nucleotides, the CDR3 is TGCGCCAGCAGCGCCGACGGACGGCAGCCCCAGCATTTT. This chain links TRBV5-1 with TRBJ1-5; D unclear. The CDR3 length is 13 residues. With 4 bases removed from V and 7 bases from J, the gap between germline ends came to 12 bases. The germline V gene has CDR1 SGHRS and CDR2 YFSETQ. Filled out from reference TRBV5-1 and TRBJ1-5, the complete variable domain reads KAGVTQTPRYLIKTRGQQVTLSCSPISGHRSVSWYQQTPGQGLQFLFEYFSETQRNKGNFPGRFSGRQFSNSRSEMNVSTLELGDSALYLCASSADGRQPQHFGDGTRLSIL.

The CDR3 bases are TGTGCCAGCAGCCCTAACAGGGTGGCCCAGCATTTT. Protein product: CASSPNRVAQHF. The chain is built from TRBV7-8 and TRBJ1-5; a weak D match, TRBD1 (6 bases). V was pared by 5 bases and J by 11 bases, with 13 bases between. Germline-derived CDR1 and CDR2 are SGHVS and FQNEAQ. This CDR3 comprises 12 residues.

The chain is built from TRBV2 and TRBJ1-1, with D unclear. This CDR3 has 13 residues. Per the germline V gene, CDR1 is SNHLY and CDR2 is FYNNEI. V shed 4 bases and J shed 5 bases, with 11 bases lying between them. The CDR3 loop is CASSVREWTEAFF. Written as DNA, the CDR3 is TGTGCCAGCAGTGTGCGGGAGTGGACTGAAGCTTTCTTT.

V is TRBV7-2 and J is TRBJ1-2; a possible D gene is TRBD1 (5 bases). Between the trimmed V and J ends, which lost 1 base and 10 bases, there was a span of 19 bases. The CDR3 is 15 amino acids. Per the germline V gene, CDR1 is SGHTA and CDR2 is FQGNSA. This chain's CDR3 is CASSLDPGLPVDYTF. The CDR3 DNA reads TGTGCCAGCAGCTTAGACCCGGGACTCCCCGTTGACTACACCTTC.

The CDR3 loop is CASSAETGGVDEQFF. CDR3 bases: TGTGCCAGCAGTGCGGAGACAGGGGGCGTGGATGAGCAGTTCTTC. This chain joins TRBV6-1 and TRBJ2-1; 10 bases match TRBD1. V lost 4 bases to trimming and J lost 8 bases; unmatched junction nucleotides: 8. The CDR3 totals 15 residues. CDR1 and CDR2 (germline): MNHNS, SASEGT.

This clone was found a few times. The gene calls are TRBV11-2 and TRBJ2-7, with 9 positions matching TRBD2. The CDR3 has 15 amino acids. CDR1 and CDR2 (germline): SGHAT, FQNNGV. Trimming removed 4 bases from V and 2 bases from J; junction bases left unmatched: 6. CDR3 sequence (DNA): TGTGCCAGCAGCTCGCGGGCTAGCGGGGCCTACGAGCAGTACTTC. Its translation: CASSSRASGAYEQYF.

This clone was seen more than once but under ten times. The V gene is TRBV4-2, the J gene TRBJ2-1; D is possibly TRBD1 or TRBD2 (6 bases each). The germline gives CDR1 LGHNA, CDR2 YNFKEQ. The V end was cut by 0 bases, the J end by 5 bases, with 14 bases between. This CDR3 has 16 amino acids. CDR3 in DNA: TGTGCCAGCAGCCAAGAAATCTGGGGGGCAGACAATGAGCAGTTCTTC. Translation: CASSQEIWGADNEQFF.

This chain connects TRBV5-6 to TRBJ2-5; 10 nucleotides match TRBD2. This CDR3 comprises 16 residues. The V segment lost 3 bases and the J segment 4 bases; nucleotides outside the gene matches: 9. Per the germline V gene, CDR1 is SGHDT and CDR2 is YYEEEE. The CDR3 sequence: CASSWSTSGWSETQYF. The CDR3 DNA sequence: TGTGCCAGCAGCTGGTCGACTAGCGGGTGGTCAGAGACCCAGTACTTC.

Written as DNA, the CDR3 is TGTGCCAGCAGTCTTTCCTCGCGGATGGAGCAGTTCTTC. Its protein is CASSLSSRMEQFF. The gene calls are TRBV7-2 and TRBJ2-1; D unclear. The length of the CDR3 is 13 residues. Trimming shortened V by 6 bases and J by 10 bases, and 16 bases separated the two germline ends. From germline, CDR1 is SGHTA and CDR2 FQGNSA.

J is TRBJ1-2 and V is TRBV5-6; maybe TRBD1 (5 bases). Deletions cut 4 bases from V and 2 bases from J, with 9 bases between. In germline, CDR1 is SGHDT, CDR2 YYEEEE. The CDR3 is made up of 13 amino acids. The DNA for the CDR3 is TGTGCCAGCAGCCTTAACAGGAACTATGGCTACACCTTC. This gives the protein CASSLNRNYGYTF.

The chain joins TRBV19 to TRBJ1-5; TRBD1 might be the D (5 bases). The CDR3 covers 15 residues. Germline CDR1 is LNHDA and CDR2 is SQIVND (reference sequence). Trimming took off 8 bases at V and 4 bases at J, with 18 bases between the two ends. DNA for the CDR3: TGTGCCAGTTCCCTGGGGCAGGGCAGAAATCAGCCCCAGCATTTT. Translating gives CASSLGQGRNQPQHF.

This chain connects TRBV7-2 to TRBJ2-1; 10 bases agree with TRBD1. Germline V CDR1 and CDR2: SGHTA, FQGNSA. V was pared by 5 bases and J by 4 bases, with 5 bases of the junction left unmatched. The CDR3 has 15 amino acids. The CDR3 here is CASSGDRGEYNEQFF. The CDR3 coding sequence is TGTGCCAGCAGCGGGGACAGGGGCGAATACAATGAGCAGTTCTTC.